The 30 T cell receptor beta chains reported below all come from one sample, sequenced in a study of cytomegalovirus exposure and HLA in healthy donors (dated by TCRdb to about 2017). Libraries were prepared through the immunoSEQ multiplex PCR assay. A mixture of 60 forward primers for TCR Vbeta segments and 13 reverse primers for TCR Jbeta segments was used in the multiplex PCR. TCRdb carries this immuneACCESS record with in-frame sequences only. Its versions omit some clonotypes, under half of them owing to an unresolved V gene in the studies checked, with the rest unexplained. This sample has 95,000 or so clones in its table, and roughly 79% of those were observed once. Clones ranked in the top ten supply roughly 4.5% of the sample. Material for sequencing was PBMCs. The origin of the receptors is a woman between 35 and 50 years old in good health and CMV-seronegative.

The CDR3 coding sequence is TGTGCCAGCGACGGGGAGAACACTGAAGCTTTCTTT. It specifies CASDGENTEAFF. The chain is built from TRBV7-9 and TRBJ1-1; D remains unclear. Germline V gene lookup returns CDR1 SEHNR and CDR2 FQNEAQ (reference sequence). This CDR3 is 12 amino acids long. Between the trimmed V and J ends, which lost 8 bases and 1 base, there was a span of 8 bases.

The chain combines TRBV19 with TRBJ1-2; 11 positions match TRBD1. Unmatched junction bases numbered 3, after V lost 2 bases and J lost 1 base. This CDR3 region has 16 residues. Per the germline V gene, CDR1 is LNHDA and CDR2 is SQIVND (reference sequence). The DNA for the CDR3 is TGTGCCAGTAGTATACGGACAGGGGGCAGTAACTATGGCTACACCTTC. Translating gives CASSIRTGGSNYGYTF.

The V gene is TRBV4-1, the J gene TRBJ2-2; D is undetermined. CDR3 length equals 15 residues. Germline CDR1 MGHRA, CDR2 YSYEKL. The germline V and J ends were trimmed by 0 bases and 6 bases, with 11 bases remaining between them. The CDR3 protein is CASSQDNSVSGELFF. CDR3 bases: TGCGCCAGCAGCCAAGATAACTCGGTTTCCGGGGAGCTGTTTTTT.

The chain has TRBV11-2 and TRBJ1-1; D uncertain. The CDR3 length is 14 residues. Trimming took 6 bases from V and 4 from J, leaving 15 bases between them. From germline, CDR1 is SGHAT and CDR2 FQNNGV. This CDR3 reads CASRSDGSGTEAFF. The CDR3 DNA reads TGTGCCAGCAGATCAGACGGGTCGGGCACTGAAGCTTTCTTT.

This clone was seen more than once but under ten times. The rearrangement links TRBV4-2 to TRBJ2-7; 7 bases are shared with TRBD1. The CDR3 has 14 residues. Germline trimming cut 1 base from V and 5 bases from J; bases unmatched to any gene: 5. Germline CDR1 is LGHNA and CDR2 is YNFKEQ. The CDR3 loop reads CASSQAQGSHEQYF. The CDR3 DNA reads TGTGCCAGCAGCCAAGCACAGGGGTCCCACGAGCAGTACTTC.

V usage is TRBV7-2 and J usage is TRBJ2-3; 9 bases fit TRBD2. CDR1 and CDR2 from the germline V gene are SGHTA and FQGNSA. J lost 10 bases, V lost 0 bases, and 8 bases had no gene match. The CDR3 covers 15 residues. The CDR3 DNA sequence: TGTGCCAGCAGCTTAGCTCTGGGGCGGGGGGGTCCGCAGTATTTT. This codes for CASSLALGRGGPQYF.

This chain connects TRBV2 to TRBJ1-4; D is unclear. Trimming stripped 7 bases from V and 0 bases from J, with 12 bases between. CDR3 length equals 15 residues. In germline, CDR1 is SNHLY, CDR2 FYNNEI. The CDR3 nucleotides are TGTGCCAGCACTTCGTTTCTTGCAACTAATGAAAAACTGTTTTTT. This translates into CASTSFLATNEKLFF.

This clone occurred many times. The chain recombines TRBV15 with TRBJ1-2; TRBD1 is a possible D gene (6 bases). Trimming cost V 3 bases and J 5 bases, with 16 bases left between them. The CDR3 length is 15 residues. The germline V gene encodes CDR1 LNHNV and CDR2 YYDKDF (reference sequence). CDR3 in DNA: TGTGCCACCAGCAGTGAGGCTCAGGGGCTTTATGGCTACACCTTC. It is translated as CATSSEAQGLYGYTF.

The chain employs TRBV6-1 and TRBJ2-1, with 8 positions matching TRBD1. The ends lost 0 bases at V and 2 bases at J; junction bases unmatched: 6. Germline V lookup: CDR1 MNHNS, CDR2 SASEGT. There are 17 residues in the CDR3. The CDR3 reads CASSEAAGRGPYNEQFF. CDR3 sequence (DNA): TGTGCCAGCAGTGAAGCCGCGGGCAGGGGGCCCTACAATGAGCAGTTCTTC.

V gene TRBV5-1 combines with J gene TRBJ1-2; 8 bases are shared with TRBD1. In germline, CDR1 is SGHRS, CDR2 YFSETQ. Trimming at V came to 4 bases and at J to 1 base, leaving 3 bases not matched to a gene. The CDR3 sequence is 14 residues long. CDR3 loop: CASSDTGGNYGYTF. The CDR3 bases are TGCGCCAGCAGCGATACAGGGGGTAACTATGGCTACACCTTC.

This clone was counted a single time. The V gene is TRBV30, the J gene TRBJ2-2; possibly TRBD2 for D (5 bases). Germline CDR1 GTSNPN, CDR2 SVGIG (reference sequence). The CDR3 has 14 residues. V was clipped by 1 base and J by 6 bases, with 12 bases between them. The CDR3 loop is CAWSGGYGAGELFF. The DNA of the CDR3 is TGTGCCTGGAGTGGAGGGTACGGGGCCGGGGAGCTGTTTTTT.

Concerning this clone: The germline gene is not matched at one end of the junction; a read error may be the cause. The chain links TRBV7-7 to TRBJ2-5, with 9 positions matching TRBD2. This CDR3 has 15 amino acids. Germline-derived CDR1 and CDR2 are SSHAT and FNYEAQ (reference sequence). The CDR3 DNA reads as TGTGCTAGCAGCTGGGGTCTAGCGGGAAAAGAGACCCAGTACTTC. It translates to CASSWGLAGKETQYF.

The CDR3 sequence: CASSPTGGILYNEQFF. The CDR3, as DNA: TGTGCCAGCAGCCCCACCGGGGGAATCCTCTACAATGAGCAGTTCTTC. The rearrangement joins TRBV9 to TRBJ2-1, with D maybe TRBD2 (6 bases). The V and J ends lost 4 bases and 3 bases respectively, with 17 bases between them. CDR1 and CDR2 from the germline V gene are SGDLS and YYNGEE. This CDR3 has 16 amino acids.

This clone was observed once. This rearrangement joins TRBV30 to TRBJ2-7; D gene ambiguous. V lost 0 bases and J 3 bases, leaving 9 bases between the germline ends. The germline V gene encodes CDR1 GTSNPN and CDR2 SVGIG (reference sequence). The CDR3 is 13 residues long. CDR3 bases: TGTGCCTGGAGTGTACAGATTAGCTACGAGCAGTACTTC. Translated, it gives CAWSVQISYEQYF.

The table lists this clone with a few counts. The rearrangement joins TRBV28 to TRBJ2-7; 8 nucleotides align to TRBD1. The CDR3 length is 14 residues. The germline V gene encodes CDR1 MDHEN and CDR2 SYDVKM. V lost 6 bases and J lost 4; bases outside the gene matches: 8. CDR3 bases: TGTGCCAGCAGAGGACAGGGAAGAGGATACGAGCAGTACTTC. Its translation is CASRGQGRGYEQYF.

The CDR3 region has the DNA TGTGCCAGTAGTGAACAGTACGCGAACACCGGGGAGCTGTTTTTT. Translated, it gives CASSEQYANTGELFF. The rearrangement links TRBV19 to TRBJ2-2; D gene uncertain. CDR1 and CDR2 from the germline V gene are LNHDA and SQIVND (reference sequence). The V and J ends lost 5 bases and 0 bases respectively, with 10 bases between them. This CDR3 has 15 residues.

The V gene is TRBV11-2, the J gene TRBJ2-5; 9 nucleotides match TRBD1. There are 14 residues in the CDR3. The germline CDR1 and CDR2 sequences are SGHAT and FQNNGV. V lost 6 bases to trimming and J lost 6 bases; unmatched junction nucleotides: 8. The CDR3 DNA sequence: TGTGCCAGCAGGACCCGGGACAGGGACCAGACCCAGTACTTC. It codes for CASRTRDRDQTQYF.

This clone appeared a single time. V usage is TRBV9 and J usage is TRBJ1-4; D gene uncertain. Trimming shortened V by 4 bases and J by 3 bases, and 13 bases separated the two germline ends. This CDR3 is 15 amino acids long. CDR1 SGDLS and CDR2 YYNGEE come from the germline V gene. This chain's CDR3 is CASSTLEGANEKLFF. In nucleotides, the CDR3 is TGTGCCAGCAGCACCCTCGAGGGTGCTAATGAAAAACTGTTTTTT. Full variable domain (remainder filled in from reference TRBV9 and TRBJ1-4): DSGVTQTPKHLITATGQRVTLRCSPRSGDLSVYWYQQSLDQGLQFLIQYYNGEERAKGNILERFSAQQFPDLHSELNLSSLELGDSALYFCASSTLEGANEKLFFGSGTQLSVL.

Regarding this clone: The conserved closing phenylalanine or tryptophan is absent in this CDR3, likely reflecting a read error. The chain couples TRBV5-1 to TRBJ2-6, with D uncertain. Trimming took off 4 bases at V and 4 bases at J, with 9 bases between the two ends. From germline, CDR1 is SGHRS and CDR2 YFSETQ. The CDR3 is made up of 14 amino acids. The CDR3 loop is CASSTPRGANVLTV. The CDR3 nucleotides read TGCGCCAGCAGCACCCCTCGCGGGGCCAACGTCCTGACTGTC.

This clone was found a few times. This chain connects TRBV7-2 to TRBJ2-3; the match to TRBD1 covers 8 bases. Unmatched junction bases numbered 2, after V lost 5 bases and J lost 1 base. CDR3 length equals 14 residues. Germline lookup yields CDR1 SGHTA and CDR2 FQGNSA. CDR3 protein: CASSLTGGTDTQYF. CDR3 DNA: TGTGCCAGCAGCCTGACAGGGGGCACAGATACGCAGTATTTT.

The chain is built from TRBV2 and TRBJ1-1, with 7 bases lining up with TRBD1. The CDR3 extends over 14 amino acids. Looked up from germline, CDR1 is SNHLY and CDR2 is FYNNEI. J was trimmed by 1 base and V by 5 bases; bases with no gene match: 4. CDR3 DNA: TGTGCCAGCAGTCGACAGGGTCCGAACACTGAAGCTTTCTTT. Translation gives CASSRQGPNTEAFF.

V gene TRBV6-1 combines with J gene TRBJ1-2; 7 bases map to TRBD1. Trimming removed 7 bases from V and 2 bases from J; junction bases left unmatched: 4. The germline V gene encodes CDR1 MNHNS and CDR2 SASEGT. This CDR3 spans 13 amino acids. The CDR3 DNA reads TGTGCCAGCACGATCAGGGGGAACTATGGCTACACCTTC. Amino acid sequence: CASTIRGNYGYTF.

This clone was observed a few times. CDR3 protein: CASSLGSTEAFF. CDR3 bases: TGCGCCAGCAGCTTGGGGAGCACTGAAGCTTTCTTT. This chain joins TRBV5-1 and TRBJ1-1; no definite D call. Trimming left V 0 bases short and J 4 bases short, with 4 bases between. Germline V lookup: CDR1 SGHRS, CDR2 YFSETQ. The CDR3 has 12 amino acids. Full variable domain (remainder filled in from reference TRBV5-1 and TRBJ1-1): KAGVTQTPRYLIKTRGQQVTLSCSPISGHRSVSWYQQTPGQGLQFLFEYFSETQRNKGNFPGRFSGRQFSNSRSEMNVSTLELGDSALYLCASSLGSTEAFFGQGTRLTVV.

The V gene is TRBV10-3, the J gene TRBJ1-1; no definite D call. This CDR3 region has 12 residues. Germline loops: CDR1 ENHRY, CDR2 SYGVKD. V was pared by 3 bases and J by 11 bases, with 13 bases between. The CDR3 protein is CAISDPTIGAFF. The CDR3 bases are TGTGCCATCAGTGATCCAACGATCGGGGCTTTCTTT.

This clone was observed a few times. The J gene is TRBJ1-1, the V gene TRBV30, with 7 bases identical to TRBD1. Germline trimming cut 3 bases from V and 8 bases from J; bases unmatched to any gene: 18. The CDR3 has 16 amino acids. Germline V gene lookup returns CDR1 GTSNPN and CDR2 SVGIG (reference sequence). The CDR3 DNA reads TGTGCCTGGAGAGGAAACAGGGGATTTGGGTTACTAGAAGCTTTCTTT. As protein: CAWRGNRGFGLLEAFF.

Only one count was recorded for this clone. The DNA for the CDR3 is TGTGCCAGCAGTCCCTGGACGGGGAGCTACGAGCAGTACTTC. This translates into CASSPWTGSYEQYF. The chain couples TRBV27 to TRBJ2-7; weak D call: TRBD2 (5 bases). Germline CDR1 and CDR2: MNHEY and SMNVEV (reference sequence). The CDR3 covers 14 residues. Trimming removed 5 bases at V and 3 bases at J, with 14 bases between.

The chain joins TRBV10-1 to TRBJ2-7; D gene unclear. The length of the CDR3 is 10 residues. Germline V CDR1 and CDR2: WNHNN, SYGVQD (reference sequence). V was cut by 6 bases and J by 5 bases, with 5 bases left in between. In DNA form, the CDR3 reads TGCGCCAGCAGAACTAACGAGCAGTACTTC. Its protein is CASRTNEQYF.

There are a few counts of this clone. The rearrangement links TRBV5-1 to TRBJ1-1; a possible D gene is TRBD1 (5 bases). The CDR3 covers 13 residues. V was pared by 5 bases and J by 1 base, with 9 bases between. Germline V gene lookup returns CDR1 SGHRS and CDR2 YFSETQ. CDR3 coding DNA: TGCGCCAGCAGGACCCAGGGGAACACTGAAGCTTTCTTT. The encoded protein is CASRTQGNTEAFF.

This clone has more than one count but fewer than ten. The genes are TRBV18 and TRBJ1-2; TRBD1 matches at 7 bases. Trimming removed 2 bases from V and 0 bases from J; junction bases left unmatched: 3. There are 15 residues in the CDR3. Germline values: CDR1 KGHSH, CDR2 LQKENI. The chain's CDR3 is CASSPWGQSNYGYTF. The CDR3 coding sequence is TGTGCCAGCTCACCATGGGGACAGTCTAACTATGGCTACACCTTC.

A word on this clone: The CDR3 end shows no conserved phenylalanine or tryptophan, and so a read error is likely. Because the CDR3's place on the DNA is in doubt, the DNA is left out and the CDR3 is given as listed by TCRdb. This rearrangement joins TRBV6-5 to TRBJ1-6. The CDR3 length equals 16 residues, ends included. Germline V gene lookup returns CDR1 MNHEY and CDR2 SVGAGI. This CDR3 is CASSYLTGGSNSPLQV.